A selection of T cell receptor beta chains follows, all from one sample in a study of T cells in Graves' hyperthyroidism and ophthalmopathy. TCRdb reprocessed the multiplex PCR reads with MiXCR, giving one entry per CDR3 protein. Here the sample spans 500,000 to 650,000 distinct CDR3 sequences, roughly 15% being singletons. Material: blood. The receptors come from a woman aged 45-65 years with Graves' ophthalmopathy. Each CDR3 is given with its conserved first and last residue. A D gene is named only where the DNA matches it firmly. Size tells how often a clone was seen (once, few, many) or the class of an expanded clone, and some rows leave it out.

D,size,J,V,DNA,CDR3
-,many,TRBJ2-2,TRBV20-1,TGCAGTGCTAGCGGAGTTAACACCGGGGAGCTGTTTTTT,CSASGVNTGELFF
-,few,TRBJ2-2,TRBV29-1,TGCAGCGTTTCTAACACCGGGGAGCTGTTTTTT,CSVSNTGELFF
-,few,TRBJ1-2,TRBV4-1,TGCGCCAGCAGGCCTGCCTTTTCGGGACGGACTAACTATGGCTACACCTTC,CASRPAFSGRTNYGYTF
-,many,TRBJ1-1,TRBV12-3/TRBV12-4,TGTGCCAGCACACCAGGAATGAACACTGAAGCTTTCTTT,CASTPGMNTEAFF
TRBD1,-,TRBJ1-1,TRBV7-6,TGTGCCAGCAGCCGGGACAGGGGTTCTACTGAAGCTTTCTTT,CASSRDRGSTEAFF
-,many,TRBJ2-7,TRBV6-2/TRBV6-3,TGTGCCAGCAGTTACTTGGCAGCCTACGAGCAGTACTTC,CASSYLAAYEQYF
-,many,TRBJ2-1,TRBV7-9,TGTGCCAGCAGCTTGTTCCATCAGACTAGTCCGGGATATGAGCAGTTCTTC,CASSLFHQTSPGYEQFF
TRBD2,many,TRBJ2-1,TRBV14,TGTGCCAGCAGCCATAGTTTAGGGGACTACTACAATGAGCAGTTCTTC,CASSHSLGDYYNEQFF
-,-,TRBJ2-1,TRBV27,TGTGCCAGCAGTTCCCAACGGGCCATGTGGAATGAGCAGTTCTTC,CASSSQRAMWNEQFF
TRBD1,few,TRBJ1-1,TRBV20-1,TGCAGCCTCCTCGACAGGGGGCGGAACACTGAAGCTTTCTTT,CSLLDRGRNTEAFF
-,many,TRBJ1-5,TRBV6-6,TGTGCCAGCAGTTATCAGCCAGAAGGCCAGCCCCAGCATTTT,CASSYQPEGQPQHF
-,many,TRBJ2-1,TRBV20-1,TGCAGTGCTAGGTGGGGGGATGAGCAGTTCTTC,CSARWGDEQFF
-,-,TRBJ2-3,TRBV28,TGTGCCAGCGGTTTAGGGGTCGCGATGAGCACAGATACGCAGTATTTT,CASGLGVAMSTDTQYF
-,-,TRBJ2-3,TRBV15,TGTGCCACCAGCGGTCGGGCATGGGGCACAGATACGCAGTATTTT,CATSGRAWGTDTQYF
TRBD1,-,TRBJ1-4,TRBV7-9,TGTGCCAGCAGTTACAACAGGGGTGAAAAACTGTTTTTT,CASSYNRGEKLFF
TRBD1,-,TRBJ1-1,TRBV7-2,TGTGCCAGCAGCGGACCGGTCGGACAGGGATTTTTGGCTTTCTTT,CASSGPVGQGFLAFF
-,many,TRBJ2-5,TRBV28,TGTGCCAGCAGTTTAATCGTGGGAGGTTTGACAGAGACCCAGTACTTC,CASSLIVGGLTETQYF
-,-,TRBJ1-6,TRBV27,TGTGCCAGCAGATTAACAGGGAAGGATTCACCCCTCCACTTT,CASRLTGKDSPLHF
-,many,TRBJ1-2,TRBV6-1,TGTGCCAGCACCGCAGGACAGAGCTATGGCTACACCTTC,CASTAGQSYGYTF
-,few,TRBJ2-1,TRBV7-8,TGTGCCAGCAGCCGAGGGTCCCTCAATGAGCAGTTCTTC,CASSRGSLNEQFF
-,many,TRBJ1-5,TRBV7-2,TGTGCCAGCAGCTTGAGCAGAGACCTCAATCAGCCCCAGCATTTT,CASSLSRDLNQPQHF
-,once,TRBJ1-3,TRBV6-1,TGTGCCAGCAGTGAGACGGGGCTCGGAAACACCATATATTTT,CASSETGLGNTIYF
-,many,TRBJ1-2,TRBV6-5,TGTGCCAGCAGTTACTCCTTACTTTATGGCTACACCTTC,CASSYSLLYGYTF
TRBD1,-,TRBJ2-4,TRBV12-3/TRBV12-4,TGTGCCAGCAGTTTTGCCAGGGGGCGCGAGAAAGCCAGAAACATTCAGTACTTC,CASSFARGREKARNIQYF
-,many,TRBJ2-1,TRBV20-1,TGCAGTGGGGACTCCGGAAGGGCTGATGAGCAGTTCTTC,CSGDSGRADEQFF
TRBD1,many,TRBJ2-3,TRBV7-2,TGTGCCAGCAGACCTCTCCGGGACAGGGGCACAGATACGCAGTATTTT,CASRPLRDRGTDTQYF
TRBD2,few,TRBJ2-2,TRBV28,TGTGCCGGGATGGGGGGGAGAGTCACCGGGGAGCTGTTTTTT,CAGMGGRVTGELFF
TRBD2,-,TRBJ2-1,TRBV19,TGTGCCAGTAGTATTGCGCTAGCGGCCTACAATGAGCAGTTCTTC,CASSIALAAYNEQFF
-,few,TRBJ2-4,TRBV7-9,TGTGCCAGCAGCTTAGCGCCGGTCAGGGCCGCAGACATTCAGTACTTC,CASSLAPVRAADIQYF
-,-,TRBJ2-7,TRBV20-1,TGCAGTGCTAGAGATACACTTGGAGGTTACGAGCAGTACTTC,CSARDTLGGYEQYF
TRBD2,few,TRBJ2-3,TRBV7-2,TGTGCCAGCAGCGATACACTAGCGGGGCCAGATACGCAGTATTTT,CASSDTLAGPDTQYF
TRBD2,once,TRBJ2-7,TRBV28,TGTGCCAGCAGTTCCCGGACTAGCGGGAGTAACCAAAGGCCTTACGAGCAGTACTTC,CASSSRTSGSNQRPYEQYF
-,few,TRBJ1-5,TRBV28,TGTGCCAGCAGAAGAGAGGGGCCGAGCAATCAGCCCCAGCATTTT,CASRREGPSNQPQHF
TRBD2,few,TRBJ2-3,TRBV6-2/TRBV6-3,TGTGCCAGCAGTTTTGGAAGGACTAGCGGGAGGGCCCGGACAGATACGCAGTATTTT,CASSFGRTSGRARTDTQYF
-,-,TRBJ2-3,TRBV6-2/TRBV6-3,TGTGCCAGCTCCACCCGTGCGGGACAAAGGGATACGCAGTATTTT,CASSTRAGQRDTQYF
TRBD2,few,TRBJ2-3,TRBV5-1,TGCGCCAGCAGCCCCAGCGGGAGGGCCGGGGTAGATACGCAGTATTTT,CASSPSGRAGVDTQYF
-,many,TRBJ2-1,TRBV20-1,TGCAGTGCTAGAGATAGGGGCCCGGGTGCGGGCTCCTACAATGAGCAGTTCTTC,CSARDRGPGAGSYNEQFF
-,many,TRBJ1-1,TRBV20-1,TGCAGTGCTATGACAGAGAACACTGAAGCTTTCTTT,CSAMTENTEAFF
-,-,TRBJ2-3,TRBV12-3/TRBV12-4,TGTGCCAGCATCCGAGGCCCAGGGGCGCAGTATTTT,CASIRGPGAQYF